These T cell receptor beta chains were read from a single sample in a study of identical twins. TCRdb re-derived calls from the 5' RACE reads in MiXCR, one entry per CDR3 protein. The sample yields more than 650,000 distinct CDR3 sequences, 5.5% to 7.5% seen once. Specimen: naive T cells sorted from blood. These receptors all stem from a man aged 18 to 30 in good health. Each CDR3 is given with its conserved first and last residue. Each record gives: clone size, D gene, J gene, V gene, CDR3 length, CDR3 protein, CDR3 DNA. The D gene is left open where the match is weak. Expanded clones are given a class, and other clones once, few, many or no size at all.

few	NA	TRBJ1-5	TRBV10-3	17	CAISEHRDTYSNQPQHF	TGTGCCATCAGTGAACATCGGGACACTTATAGCAATCAGCCCCAGCATTTT
few	NA	TRBJ2-3	TRBV5-4	16	CASSPTGTLSTDTQYF	TGTGCCAGCAGCCCAACCGGGACATTAAGCACAGATACGCAGTATTTT
NA	NA	TRBJ2-6	TRBV6-5	16	CASSYSSGTGANVLTF	TGTGCCAGCAGTTACTCGAGCGGAACTGGGGCCAACGTCCTGACTTTC
many	NA	TRBJ2-7	TRBV6-2/TRBV6-3	14	CASSYGLATYEQYF	TGTGCCAGCAGTTACGGGCTAGCTACCTACGAGCAGTACTTC
few	NA	TRBJ2-2	TRBV3-1	14	CASSQNSNTGELFF	TGTGCCAGCAGCCAAAACTCGAACACCGGGGAGCTGTTTTTT
many	NA	TRBJ2-3	TRBV29-1	16	CSVEGVTISGTDTQYF	TGCAGCGTTGAGGGGGTTACCATATCCGGCACAGATACGCAGTATTTT
many	NA	TRBJ2-2	TRBV7-7	16	CASSLAPGTNTGELFF	TGTGCCAGCAGCTTAGCTCCGGGCACGAACACCGGGGAGCTGTTTTTT
NA	NA	TRBJ2-2	TRBV20-1	15	CSARVGASFTGELFF	TGCAGTGCTAGAGTAGGGGCCTCGTTTACCGGGGAGCTGTTTTTT
many	TRBD2	TRBJ2-7	TRBV4-2	16	CASSQDPAGVSYEQYF	TGTGCCAGCAGCCAAGATCCAGCGGGAGTGTCCTACGAGCAGTACTTC
NA	NA	TRBJ1-2	TRBV4-1	18	CASSWVRTVNPGGYGYTF	TGCGCCAGCAGCTGGGTGAGGACGGTGAACCCTGGTGGCTATGGCTACACCTTC
many	NA	TRBJ1-5	TRBV20-1	12	CSARDNNQPQHF	TGCAGTGCTAGGGACAACAATCAGCCCCAGCATTTT
many	TRBD2	TRBJ2-1	TRBV6-1	14	CASRTSGDVNEQFF	TGTGCCAGTAGAACTAGCGGGGACGTCAATGAGCAGTTCTTC
NA	NA	TRBJ2-1	TRBV18	15	CASSPTTDGYNEQFF	TGTGCCAGCTCACCAACTACTGACGGCTACAATGAGCAGTTCTTC
few	NA	TRBJ1-1	TRBV7-6	14	CASSLGGHYTEAFF	TGTGCCAGCAGCTTAGGGGGGCACTACACTGAAGCTTTCTTT
many	NA	TRBJ1-1	TRBV5-1	12	CASSFDRDEAFF	TGCGCCAGCAGCTTTGACAGAGATGAAGCTTTCTTT
many	NA	TRBJ1-1	TRBV15	13	CATSGGRDTEAFF	TGTGCCACCAGCGGAGGGAGGGACACTGAAGCTTTCTTT
NA	NA	TRBJ2-7	TRBV6-5	15	CASSYRGAGVGEQYF	TGTGCCAGCAGTTACCGGGGCGCCGGAGTGGGGGAGCAGTACTTC
NA	TRBD2	TRBJ2-7	TRBV20-1	16	CSARVLAGAGGYEQYF	TGCAGTGCCCGAGTCTTAGCGGGAGCTGGGGGATACGAGCAGTACTTC
many	NA	TRBJ2-1	TRBV6-4	14	CASRAGDWDNEQFF	TGTGCCAGCAGAGCCGGGGATTGGGACAATGAGCAGTTCTTC
few	TRBD2	TRBJ2-1	TRBV12-3/TRBV12-4	13	CASTWGGLNEQFF	TGTGCCAGCACCTGGGGGGGGTTGAATGAGCAGTTCTTC
few	TRBD2	TRBJ2-1	TRBV15	20	CATSKGPGLAGAGAYNEQFF	TGTGCCACCAGCAAGGGCCCGGGACTAGCGGGAGCGGGGGCCTACAATGAGCAGTTCTTC
many	NA	TRBJ2-2	TRBV30	13	CAWSLTVTGELFF	TGTGCCTGGAGTTTGACTGTCACCGGGGAGCTGTTTTTT
NA	TRBD1	TRBJ1-6	TRBV7-2	14	CASSKQGENSPLHF	TGTGCCAGCAGCAAACAGGGGGAGAATTCACCCCTCCACTTT
many	NA	TRBJ2-1	TRBV12-3/TRBV12-4	16	CASILGAAFYYNEQFF	TGTGCCAGCATATTAGGCGCAGCATTTTATTACAATGAGCAGTTCTTC
many	NA	TRBJ2-1	TRBV29-1	13	CSVGTRTLNEQFF	TGCAGCGTTGGGACAAGGACCTTAAATGAGCAGTTCTTC
many	NA	TRBJ2-1	TRBV9	15	CASSVGSGPWNEQFF	TGTGCCAGCAGCGTAGGTAGCGGCCCTTGGAATGAGCAGTTCTTC
many	NA	TRBJ1-1	TRBV12-3/TRBV12-4	15	CASSLGQGGVTEAFF	TGTGCCAGCAGTTTAGGGCAGGGAGGGGTTACTGAAGCTTTCTTT
many	NA	TRBJ2-1	TRBV12-3/TRBV12-4	14	CASNREKGHNEQFF	TGTGCCAGCAACCGGGAGAAAGGCCACAATGAGCAGTTCTTC
many	NA	TRBJ1-1	TRBV20-1	13	CSAAPGANTEAFF	TGCAGTGCCGCCCCAGGGGCGAACACTGAAGCTTTCTTT
NA	TRBD1	TRBJ2-7	TRBV4-3	16	CASSQGTGGVSYEQYF	TGCGCCAGCAGCCAGGGGACAGGGGGAGTATCCTACGAGCAGTACTTC
few	TRBD1	TRBJ2-3	TRBV5-1	16	CASSLVGSGGADTQYF	TGCGCCAGCAGCTTGGTTGGTTCAGGGGGCGCGGATACGCAGTATTTT
many	NA	TRBJ1-4	TRBV5-1	12	CASSFSPEKLFF	TGCGCCAGCAGCTTCTCCCCCGAAAAACTGTTTTTT
few	TRBD1	TRBJ1-4	TRBV10-3	12	CATGQGKEKLFF	TGTGCCACTGGACAGGGGAAAGAAAAACTGTTTTTT
many	NA	TRBJ2-1	TRBV4-2	15	CASSPLVFGGDEQFF	TGTGCCAGCAGCCCCCTGGTATTCGGTGGTGATGAGCAGTTCTTC
many	NA	TRBJ2-1	TRBV4-3	18	CASSQDYLRRVLYNEQFF	TGCGCCAGCAGCCAAGATTATCTGCGGCGGGTCCTCTACAATGAGCAGTTCTTC
few	NA	TRBJ2-7	TRBV3-1	14	CASSSYGISYEQYF	TGTGCCAGCAGCTCTTACGGGATCTCCTACGAGCAGTACTTC
NA	TRBD2	TRBJ2-7	TRBV4-3	17	CASSQNPPGLAGYEQYF	TGCGCCAGCAGCCAAAATCCCCCGGGACTAGCGGGCTACGAGCAGTACTTC
many	NA	TRBJ2-2	TRBV12-3/TRBV12-4	13	CASSRPFGGELFF	TGTGCCAGCAGTCGACCTTTTGGCGGGGAGCTGTTTTTT
NA	TRBD1	TRBJ2-2	TRBV24-1	16	CATSDNYRGLGGELFF	TGTGCCACCAGTGATAACTACAGGGGGCTTGGCGGGGAGCTGTTTTTT
many	NA	TRBJ2-4	TRBV10-1	13	CASSPGTKNIQYF	TGCGCCAGCAGTCCCGGGACTAAAAACATTCAGTACTTC
many	NA	TRBJ2-2	TRBV12-3/TRBV12-4	16	CASSRPLTGNTGELFF	TGTGCCAGCAGCCGCCCCCTGACAGGGAACACCGGGGAGCTGTTTTTT
many	TRBD2	TRBJ2-7	TRBV5-5	15	CASSTRTSGNYEQYF	TGTGCCAGCAGCACCAGGACTAGCGGTAACTACGAGCAGTACTTC
many	NA	TRBJ1-6	TRBV12-3/TRBV12-4	16	CASSRTSSSYNSPLHF	TGTGCCAGCAGCCGGACATCAAGCTCCTATAATTCACCCCTCCACTTT